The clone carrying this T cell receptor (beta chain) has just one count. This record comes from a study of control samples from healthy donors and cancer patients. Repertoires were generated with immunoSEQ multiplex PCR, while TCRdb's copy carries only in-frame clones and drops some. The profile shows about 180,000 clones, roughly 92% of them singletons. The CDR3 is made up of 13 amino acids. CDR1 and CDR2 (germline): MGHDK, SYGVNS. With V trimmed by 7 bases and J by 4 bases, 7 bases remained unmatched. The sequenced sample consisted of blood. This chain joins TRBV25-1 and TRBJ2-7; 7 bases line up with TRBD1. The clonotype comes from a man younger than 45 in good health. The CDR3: CASTRTGTYEQYF. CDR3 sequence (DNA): TGTGCCAGCACACGGACAGGCACGTACGAGCAGTACTTC.